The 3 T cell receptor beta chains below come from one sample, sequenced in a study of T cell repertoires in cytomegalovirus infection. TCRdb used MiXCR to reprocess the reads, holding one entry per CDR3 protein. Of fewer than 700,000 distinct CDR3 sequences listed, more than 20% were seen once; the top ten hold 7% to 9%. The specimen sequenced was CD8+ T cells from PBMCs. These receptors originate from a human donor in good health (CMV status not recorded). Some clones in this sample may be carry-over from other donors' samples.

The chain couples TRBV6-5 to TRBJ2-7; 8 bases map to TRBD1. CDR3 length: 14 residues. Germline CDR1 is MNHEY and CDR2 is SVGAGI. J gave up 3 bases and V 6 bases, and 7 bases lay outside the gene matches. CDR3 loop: CASSGTGAFYEQYV. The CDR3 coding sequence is TGTGCCAGCAGCGGGACAGGAGCCTTCTACGAGCAGTACGTC.

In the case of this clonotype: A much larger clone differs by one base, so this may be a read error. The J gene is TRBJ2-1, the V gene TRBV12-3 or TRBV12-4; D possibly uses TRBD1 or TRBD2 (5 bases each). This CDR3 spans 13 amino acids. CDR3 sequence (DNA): TGTGCCAGCAGTTTTTCTCGGGGCAATGATCAGTTCTTC. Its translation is CASSFSRGNDQFF.

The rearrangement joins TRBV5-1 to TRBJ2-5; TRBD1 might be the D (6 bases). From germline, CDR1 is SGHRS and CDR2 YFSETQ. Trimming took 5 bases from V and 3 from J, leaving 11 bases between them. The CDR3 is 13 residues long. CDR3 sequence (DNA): TGCGCCAGCAGATCGGACAGCGAAGAGACCCAGTACTTC. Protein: CASRSDSEETQYF.